Following are 16 T cell receptor beta chains from one sample sequenced in a study of T cell clonality in common variable immunodeficiency. Repertoires were generated with immunoSEQ multiplex PCR, while TCRdb's copy carries only in-frame clones and drops some. Sampling found more than 30,000 clones, none seen once. Study-level results: Fewer deletions and N-nucleotide insertions were reportedly seen in common variable immunodeficiency TCR beta sequences.

These TCRs' antigens remain unknown. Source material: peripheral blood mononuclear cells. The receptor source for this set is a human donor with common variable immunodeficiency.

As regards this clone: The read falls 3 residues short of the CDR3 end, and the missing part is taken from the germline J gene. The chain links TRBV7-3 to TRBJ2-1, with TRBD2 matching 14 bases. Germline V CDR1 and CDR2: SGHTA, FQGTGA. The CDR3 covers 16 residues. J lost 9 bases, V lost 5 bases, and 9 bases had no gene match. The CDR3 sequence: CASSRVGTSGSSEQFF. Incomplete CDR3 DNA: TGTGCCAGCAGCCGAGTCGGGACTAGCGGGAGTAGTGAG.

In its sample, this clone was seen a few times. The read ends 3 residues shy of where the CDR3 ends; the end is completed using the germline J gene. This chain uses TRBV11-3 with TRBJ2-5; 7 nucleotides line up with TRBD2. The CDR3 covers 15 residues. Trimming at V came to 5 bases and at J to 3 bases, leaving 9 bases not matched to a gene. Germline CDR1 is SGHNT and CDR2 is YENEEA. The covered CDR3 bases are TGTGCCAGCAGCCCCTCCCCTGGGACTAAAGAGACC. It specifies CASSPSPGTKET. The CDR3, in full, reads CASSPSPGTKETQYF.

A few counts support this clone. The CDR3 is CASVGGSGNTIYF. Partial CDR3 DNA: TGTGCCAGCGTTGGGGGGTCTGGAAACACC. V gene TRBV7-3 combines with J gene TRBJ1-3; D possibly corresponds to TRBD1 (5 bases). Coverage ceases 3 residues before the CDR3 finishes, and the germline J gene fills in the end. The V gene lost 8 bases and the J gene lost 1 base, with 9 bases spanning the gap. This CDR3 region has 13 residues. CDR1 is SGHTA, CDR2 FQGTGA, per germline.

This clone was picked up many times. The CDR3 sequence is CASSPLVNSPLHF. The part of the CDR3 DNA that was read is TGTGCCAGCAGCCCCCTAGTAAATTCACCC. The chain employs TRBV7-3 and TRBJ1-6; no clear D. Read data end 3 residues before the CDR3 end; the end is taken from the germline J gene. This CDR3 has 13 amino acids. The V gene's germline CDR1 is SGHTA and CDR2 FQGTGA. V gave up 5 bases and J gave up 7 bases, with 9 bases separating them.

This clone turned up a few times. The CDR3 end falls 3 residues outside the read, so it is completed with the germline J gene. In the same sample, other DNA sequences code for this CDR3. This rearrangement joins TRBV23-1 to TRBJ1-2; 9 nucleotides align to TRBD1. TRBV23-1 is filed as an ORF, its function uncertain. The junction had 14 bases not matched to a gene; V was cut back by 3 bases and J by 6 bases. This CDR3 has 17 amino acids. Partial CDR3 DNA: TGCGCCAGCAGTCAGCCTAACCCGTTGGACAGGGGAGATGGC. This codes for CASSQPNPLDRGDG. The whole CDR3 sequence is CASSQPNPLDRGDGYTF.

This clone is medium-sized by share. The CDR3 is cut off 3 residues early in the read; its end comes from the germline J gene. The chain is built from TRBV5-4 and TRBJ1-3; no definite D call. CDR3 length equals 12 residues. The germline V gene encodes CDR1 SGHNT and CDR2 YYREEE (reference sequence). CDR3 residues: CASSQLRERIYF. CDR3 DNA (partial): TGTGCCAGCAGCCAATTACGGGAGCGG.

About this clone: This likely came from a read error, as a far larger clone is one base away. The CDR3 extends 3 residues past the end of the read, so its final part is completed from the germline J gene. The J gene is TRBJ1-5, the V gene TRBV7-9; 8 nucleotides line up with TRBD1. The V and J ends lost 6 bases and 7 bases, in that order; junction bases with no gene match: 8. This CDR3 is built from 14 residues. Germline-derived CDR1 and CDR2 are SEHNR and FQNEAQ (reference sequence). The DNA read from the CDR3 is TGTGCCAGCAGACCAGGGGGCGAGAAGCAGCCC. Amino acids: CASRPGGEKQP. The entire CDR3 sequence reads CASRPGGEKQPQHF.

This clone was found many times. The CDR3 end falls 3 residues outside the read, so it is completed with the germline J gene. V and J are TRBV20-1 and TRBJ2-3, with D tentatively TRBD2 (6 bases). The V and J ends lost 5 bases and 1 base respectively, with 13 bases between them. The CDR3 has 14 residues. Germline CDR1 is DFQATT and CDR2 is SNEGSKA (reference sequence). The sequenced CDR3 bases are TGCAGTGCTCGGATTGCTAGCGGCACAGATACG. Residues: CSARIASGTDT. Given in full, the CDR3 is CSARIASGTDTQYF.

In this sample, this clone turned up many times. The read stops 3 residues short of the end of the CDR3; the missing end is completed from the germline J gene. This chain links TRBV5-1 with TRBJ1-3; D is unclear. The CDR3 runs 14 residues. Germline CDR1 SGHRS, CDR2 YFSETQ. Trimming stripped 4 bases from V and 3 bases from J, with 11 bases between. CDR3 loop: CASSPDSFGNTIYF. Partial CDR3 DNA: TGCGCCAGCAGCCCAGATAGCTTTGGAAACACC.

This clone occurred a few times. From the germline J gene comes the end of the CDR3, since the read stops 3 residues before it. The chain combines TRBV2 with TRBJ2-2, with no clear D. Germline V gives CDR1 SNHLY, CDR2 FYNNEI. The CDR3 totals 14 residues. Trimming shortened V by 4 bases and J by 1 base, and 7 bases separated the two germline ends. The CDR3 DNA, read in part, is TGTGCCAGCAGTGTAAAACTGAACACCGGGGAG. Amino acids: CASSVKLNTGE. The complete CDR3 protein is CASSVKLNTGELFF. Full variable domain (rest looked up from reference TRBV2 and TRBJ2-2): EPEVTQTPSHQVTQMGQEVILRCVPISNHLYFYWYRQILGQKVEFLVSFYNNEISEKSEIFDDQFSVERPDGSNFTLKIRSTKLEDSAMYFCASSVKLNTGELFFGEGSRLTVL.

This clone has a count of ten or more. CDR3 DNA (partial): TGTGCCAGCAGCTTAGATGGCCGGGAG. This gives the protein CASSLDGRE. The whole CDR3 sequence reads CASSLDGRELFF. The rearrangement joins TRBV7-7 to TRBJ2-2; no clear D. The CDR3 end lies 3 residues beyond the end of the read and is filled in from the germline J gene. V was pared by 1 base and J by 9 bases, with 6 bases between. This CDR3 spans 12 amino acids. Germline CDR1 and CDR2: SSHAT and FNYEAQ (reference sequence). Drawing the rest from reference TRBV7-7 and TRBJ2-2, the complete variable domain is GAGVSQSPRYKVTKRGQDVTLRCDPISSHATLYWYQQALGQGPEFLTYFNYEAQPDKSGLPSDRFSAERPEGSISTLTIQRTEQRDSAMYRCASSLDGRELFFGEGSRLTVL.

This clone was seen at least ten times. The sequence runs out 3 residues before the end of the CDR3; the remainder is reconstructed from the germline J gene. The V call is TRBV20-1, the J call TRBJ2-4, with D maybe TRBD1 (6 bases). This CDR3 has 18 amino acids. In germline, CDR1 is DFQATT, CDR2 SNEGSKA (reference sequence). V was trimmed by 6 bases and J by 0 bases, leaving 24 bases between them. The sequenced part of the CDR3 DNA is TGCAGTGCCAAGCAGGGGCAGGGCGGCCTCTTAGCCAAAAACATT. It yields the protein CSAKQGQGGLLAKNI. The entire CDR3 sequence reads CSAKQGQGGLLAKNIQYF.

With regard to this clone: The missing CDR3 end, 3 residues past where the read stops, is filled in from the germline J gene. The chain uses TRBV7-9 and TRBJ2-7; D gene uncertain. Per the germline V gene, CDR1 is SEHNR and CDR2 is FQNEAQ (reference sequence). The CDR3 sequence is 12 residues long. The germline V and J ends were trimmed by 6 bases and 1 base, with 7 bases remaining between them. The CDR3 loop reads CASSWRSYEQYF. The sequenced CDR3 bases are TGTGCCAGCAGTTGGCGGTCCTACGAG.

Ten or more counts support this clone. From the germline J gene comes the end of the CDR3, since the read stops 3 residues before it. The chain has TRBV20-1 and TRBJ2-3, with 14 bases aligning to TRBD2. The CDR3 contains 17 residues. The V gene's germline CDR1 is DFQATT and CDR2 SNEGSKA (reference sequence). The J segment lost 5 bases and the V segment lost 0 bases, leaving 7 bases of the junction unmatched. This CDR3 is CSARDHTGTSGRDTQYF. The part of the CDR3 DNA that was read is TGCAGTGCTAGAGACCACACCGGGACTAGCGGGAGAGATACG.

Regarding this clone: Read coverage stops 3 residues before the CDR3 terminus; the germline J gene supplies the remainder. The chain carries TRBV7-2 and TRBJ1-5, with D tentatively TRBD1 (6 bases). This CDR3 is built from 12 residues. The V and J ends lost 1 base and 9 bases respectively, with 7 bases between them. Germline assignment: CDR1 SGHTA and CDR2 FQGNSA. CDR3: CASSLVGGPQHF. The DNA read from the CDR3 is TGTGCCAGCAGCTTAGTAGGGGGGCCC.

This clone showed up many times. The read comes to an end 3 residues before the CDR3 does, leaving the germline J gene to fill in the end. This chain uses TRBV4-2 with TRBJ2-7, with TRBD1 as a possible D gene (5 bases). Trimming pared 5 bases from V and 5 bases from J, leaving 16 bases between. CDR1 and CDR2 (germline): LGHNA, YNFKEQ. This CDR3 comprises 14 residues. The CDR3 region is CASSLTDSTNEQYF. Incomplete CDR3 DNA: TGTGCCAGCAGCTTAACCGACAGTACAAACGAG.